Listed below are T cell receptor beta chains from one sample, sequenced in a study of human T cells and chemical hapten exposure. TCRdb ran MiXCR on the RACE reads and lists one entry per CDR3 protein. This table holds just over 350,000 distinct CDR3 sequences, about 6% found once. The specimen comprised whole blood, sampled in connection with sensitization to the hapten diphenylcyclopropenone (DPC). Source of these receptors: a woman between 18 and 30 years old with alopecia areata. Some clones in this sample may be carry-over from other donors' samples. Each CDR3 is given with its conserved first and last residue. Each record gives: clone size, V gene, D gene, J gene, CDR3 DNA, CDR3 protein. The D gene is left open where the match is weak. Clone size is given for some rows only: seen once, a few or many times, or a class if the clone is expanded.

NA	TRBV6-5	NA	TRBJ2-7	TGTGCCAGCAACAAGGTCCCCACCTCCTACGAGCAGTACTTC	CASNKVPTSYEQYF
NA	TRBV28	TRBD2	TRBJ2-3	TGTGCCAGCAGTAAAGGACTAGCGGGGCGCACAGATACGCAGTATTTT	CASSKGLAGRTDTQYF
NA	TRBV12-5	TRBD1	TRBJ1-5	TGTGCTAGTGCCCAGGGGGTTGGGGGCAATCAGCCCCAGCATTTT	CASAQGVGGNQPQHF
many	TRBV15	NA	TRBJ1-4	TGTGCCACCAGCAGTTCCCCCGGAAAACTGTTTTTT	CATSSSPGKLFF
few	TRBV3-1	TRBD2	TRBJ2-1	TGTGCCAGCAGCCAAGGGGGACTAGCGGGGAGCTCCTACAATGAGCAGTTCTTC	CASSQGGLAGSSYNEQFF
few	TRBV6-2/TRBV6-3	NA	TRBJ2-1	TGTGCCAGCAGTGCTTACAGTGAGCAGTTCTTC	CASSAYSEQFF
few	TRBV6-1	NA	TRBJ1-5	TGTGCCAGCGCCGACCAAAACAGATATTCACAGCCCCAGCATTTT	CASADQNRYSQPQHF
many	TRBV28	TRBD1	TRBJ1-4	TGTGCCAGCAGTGGACAGGGTTTGTATGAAAAACTGTTTTTT	CASSGQGLYEKLFF
many	TRBV6-1	NA	TRBJ1-5	TGTGCCACTCGGTGGGAGGGCAATCAGCCCCAGCATTTT	CATRWEGNQPQHF
few	TRBV12-3/TRBV12-4	TRBD1	TRBJ1-1	TGTGCCAGCAGTTCGAACCTACAGGGGGAAGCTTTCTTT	CASSSNLQGEAFF
few	TRBV5-1	TRBD2	TRBJ2-3	TGCGCCAGCAGCCCGTCATTGGGCGGGAGGGCAGATACGCAGTATTTT	CASSPSLGGRADTQYF
NA	TRBV6-2/TRBV6-3	TRBD1	TRBJ2-1	TGTGCCAGCAATGACAGGGGTGGAAATGAGCAGTTCTTC	CASNDRGGNEQFF